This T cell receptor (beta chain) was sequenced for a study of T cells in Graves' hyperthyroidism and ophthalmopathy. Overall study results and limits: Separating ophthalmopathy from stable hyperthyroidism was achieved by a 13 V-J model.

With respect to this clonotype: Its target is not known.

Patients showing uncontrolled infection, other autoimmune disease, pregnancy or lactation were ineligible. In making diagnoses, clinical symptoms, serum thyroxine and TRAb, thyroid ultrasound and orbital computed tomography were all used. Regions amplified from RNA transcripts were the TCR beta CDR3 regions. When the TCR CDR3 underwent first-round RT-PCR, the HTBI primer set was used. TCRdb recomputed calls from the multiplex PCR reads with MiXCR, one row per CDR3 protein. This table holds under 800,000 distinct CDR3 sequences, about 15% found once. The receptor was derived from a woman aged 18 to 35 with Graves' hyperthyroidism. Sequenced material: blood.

DNA of the CDR3: TGTGCCAGCAGTGCAGCGGGGGGCGGATCCGAGCAGTACTTC. Translation gives CASSAAGGGSEQYF. The chain recombines TRBV2 with TRBJ2-7, with 9 bases fitting TRBD2. Germline V lookup: CDR1 SNHLY, CDR2 FYNNEI. Trimming took 4 bases from V and 6 from J; bases not matched to a gene: 7. The CDR3 extends over 14 amino acids.